This T cell receptor beta chain was identified in a study of response to subunit inactivated influenza vaccine. This clonotype was seen ten or more times. J was trimmed by 5 bases and V by 6 bases; bases with no gene match: 12. The CDR3 is made up of 16 amino acids. TCRdb used MiXCR to reprocess the RT-PCR reads, holding one entry per CDR3 protein. In the table there are hundreds of thousands of distinct CDR3 sequences, approximately 14% of which are singletons. The rearrangement joins TRBV12-3 or TRBV12-4 to TRBJ2-2, with 7 nucleotides matching TRBD1. This specimen was PBMCs from blood, taken approximately 12 days after vaccination. The source of this sequence is a man aged 50-59 years who received an inactivated influenza vaccine. Here the CDR3 DNA reads TGTGCCAGCAGCATGCCTACAGGGGCGCTTACCGGGGAGCTGTTTTTT. Amino acid sequence: CASSMPTGALTGELFF.